This entry describes one T cell receptor beta chain. This sample is drawn from a study of blood T cell repertoires in COVID-19. Study at large: Samples of COVID-19 (acute and convalescent) were obtained from the United States, Italy and Spain. T cells, B-cell-depleted T cells, or PBMCs provided the cDNA or gDNA that served as material.

Participant-reported clinical history was the basis for cohort assignment. In the original processing: Amplifying reference gene primers gave estimates of nucleated cell counts. Method: immunoSEQ multiplex PCR; TCRdb's copy keeps in-frame clones and lacks some. The V and J calls and the clone size are those of that table, but D and trimming were determined from the DNA. Of around 280,000 clones in the sample, 90% were seen once. The CDR3 is 16 residues long. Trimming cost V 3 bases and J 1 base, with 15 bases left between them. Germline CDR1 reads SGHAT; CDR2 reads FQNNGV. Material for sequencing was PBMCs or T cells enriched from blood (not recorded which). The chain uses TRBV11-2 and TRBJ2-5, with D maybe TRBD1 (5 bases). This sequence originates from a woman younger than 35 with acute COVID-19. DNA of the CDR3: TGTGCCAGCAGCTTCAGTCCGACAGCGTTCCAAGAGACCCAGTACTTC. As protein: CASSFSPTAFQETQYF. Supplemented by reference TRBV11-2 and TRBJ2-5, the full variable domain reads EAGVAQSPRYKIIEKRQSVAFWCNPISGHATLYWYQQILGQGPKLLIQFQNNGVVDDSQLPKDRFSAERLKGVDSTLKIQPAKLEDSAVYLCASSFSPTAFQETQYFGPGTRLLVL.